This T cell receptor beta chain comes out of a study of graft-versus-host responses after intestinal transplantation. Produced via immunoSEQ multiplex PCR; TCRdb's table is partial and in-frame only. The sample records about 120,000 clones, around 94% being singletons. About this clone: Its target is not known.

Sample: unstimulated CD4+ T cells sorted from spleen or lymph node cells, taken before transplant. The sequence was collected from a human donor who was the organ donor for an intestinal transplant.

The CDR3 here is CASSGITSPKGTDTQYF. The CDR3 region has the DNA TGTGCCAGCAGCGGAATAACTAGCCCGAAGGGCACAGATACGCAGTATTTT. The V and J genes are TRBV9 and TRBJ2-3; D is possibly TRBD2 (6 bases). This CDR3 region has 17 residues. CDR1 is SGDLS, CDR2 YYNGEE, per germline. V lost 3 bases and J 1 base, leaving 18 bases between the germline ends.